The 5 T cell receptor beta chains listed next were all sequenced from one sample in a study of blood T cell repertoires in COVID-19. The method was immunoSEQ multiplex PCR; TCRdb's version includes in-frame clones alone and lacks a portion of them. The sample records hundreds of thousands of clones, approximately 83% being singletons. The specimen sequenced was peripheral blood. The receptors here all came from a woman in her 30s who had recovered from COVID-19.

The J gene is TRBJ1-2, the V gene TRBV2; no reliable D call. V was pared by 4 bases and J by 7 bases, with 13 bases between. The CDR3 covers 13 residues. The V gene's germline CDR1 is SNHLY and CDR2 FYNNEI. CDR3 in DNA: TGTGCCAGCAGTGCGGGAGAAGCGGGTGGCTACACCTTC. Protein sequence: CASSAGEAGGYTF.

This chain connects TRBV29-1 to TRBJ2-7; D gene uncertain. Trimming took 0 bases from V and 1 from J, leaving 7 bases between them. The length of the CDR3 is 13 residues. In germline, CDR1 is SQVTM, CDR2 ANQGSEA. The CDR3 DNA reads TGCAGCGTTGAAGAGGTCAGTTCCTACGAGCAGTACTTC. Amino acid sequence: CSVEEVSSYEQYF.

V and J are TRBV18 and TRBJ1-1; no clear D gene. Germline values: CDR1 KGHSH, CDR2 LQKENI. V lost 6 bases and J lost 6, with 11 bases in between. The CDR3 spans 12 residues. The CDR3 nucleotides are TGTGCCAGCTCGCCGAGCGACGCTGAAGCTTTCTTT. This sequence encodes CASSPSDAEAFF. The full variable domain, rest sourced from reference TRBV18 and TRBJ1-1, is NAGVMQNPRHLVRRRGQEARLRCSPMKGHSHVYWYRQLPEEGLKFMVYLQKENIIDESGMPKERFSAEFPKEGPSILRIQQVVRGDSAAYFCASSPSDAEAFFGQGTRLTVV.

The rearrangement joins TRBV6-5 to TRBJ2-3; tentative D call: TRBD2 (5 bases). CDR1 is MNHEY and CDR2 is SVGAGI in the germline V gene. The CDR3 covers 15 residues. Trimming left V 6 bases short and J 0 bases short, with 13 bases between. In DNA, the CDR3 is TGTGCCAGCAGCAGAAGCGGCTCTAGCACAGATACGCAGTATTTT. It is translated as CASSRSGSSTDTQYF.

V and J are TRBV2 and TRBJ1-2, with D uncertain. The V end lost 4 bases, the J end lost 6 bases, and 12 bases lay between the germline ends. This CDR3 contains 13 residues. The germline gives CDR1 SNHLY, CDR2 FYNNEI. DNA of the CDR3: TGTGCCAGCAGTGTGGAAGGAGGAGATGGCTACACCTTC. The encoded protein is CASSVEGGDGYTF.